The 23 T cell receptor beta chains below come from one sample, sequenced in a study of control samples from healthy donors and cancer patients. The method was immunoSEQ multiplex PCR; TCRdb's version includes in-frame clones alone and lacks a portion of them. The sample yields approximately 94,000 clones, approximately 84% seen once. Material: PBMCs. These receptors were taken from a man in his sixties or seventies with lung cancer.

The rearrangement joins TRBV12-2 to TRBJ2-7; the table's D call TRBD2 went unverified against the DNA. TRBV12-2 is noted as a pseudogene. The CDR3 spans 15 residues. The CDR3 sequence: CASRPGEGVRYEQYF. DNA of the CDR3: TGTGCAAGTCGCCCCGGGGAGGGGGTGCGCTACGAGCAGTACTTC.

The chain links TRBV6-6 to TRBJ1-2; 8 bases fit TRBD1. Germline loops: CDR1 MNHNY, CDR2 SVGAGI (reference sequence). This CDR3 is built from 16 residues. With 0 bases clipped from V and 6 bases from J, the junction kept 9 bases outside the gene matches. CDR3 DNA sequence: TGTGCCAGCAGTTACTCGAGTACACAGGGGGTTCATGGCTACACCTTC. This encodes CASSYSSTQGVHGYTF.

The genes are TRBV14 and TRBJ2-1; 9 bases are a match to TRBD1. The germline gives CDR1 SGHDN, CDR2 FVKESK. The CDR3 runs to 16 residues. J was trimmed by 6 bases and V by 0 bases; bases with no gene match: 6. This CDR3 is CASSQDTGGIPNEQFF. The DNA of the CDR3 is TGTGCCAGCAGCCAAGATACAGGGGGCATTCCCAATGAGCAGTTCTTC.

This chain connects TRBV11-2 to TRBJ2-1, with 8 bases identical to TRBD1. Germline V gene data show CDR1 as SGHAT and CDR2 as FQNNGV. The CDR3 sequence is 16 residues long. The junction had 14 bases not matched to a gene; V was cut back by 5 bases and J by 8 bases. CDR3 bases: TGTGCCAGCAGCCAACCGGACAGGGCAAATTGGTATGAGCAGTTCTTC. This translates into CASSQPDRANWYEQFF.

As to this clone: Germline and junction disagree at one end, which may indicate a read error. Other DNA sequences in this sample translate to the same CDR3. V is TRBV7-3 and J is TRBJ2-2, with TRBD1 matching over 9 bases. The CDR3 is 17 amino acids. Per the germline V gene, CDR1 is SGHTA and CDR2 is FQGTGA. Here the CDR3 DNA reads TGCGCCAGCAGCTTAAATACAGGGGGCGGGAGCACCGGGGAGCTGTTTTTT. Translation gives CASSLNTGGGSTGELFF.

The chain carries TRBV5-1 and TRBJ2-1; 11 bases are a match to TRBD2. Trimming cost V 3 bases and J 6 bases; bases outside gene matches: 8. The CDR3 runs 16 residues. Germline assignment: CDR1 SGHRS and CDR2 YFSETQ. The CDR3 nucleotides are TGCGCCAGCAGCTGGAACGCCGGGACTAGCGGCAATGAGCAGTTCTTC. This gives the protein CASSWNAGTSGNEQFF.

This chain joins TRBV24-1 and TRBJ2-3, with 16 bases identical to TRBD2. The CDR3 has 20 amino acids. Germline values: CDR1 KGHDR, CDR2 SFDVKD. The V segment lost 3 bases and the J segment 4 bases; nucleotides outside the gene matches: 12. The CDR3 DNA is TGTGCCACCAGTGATCGCGGGACTAGCGGGGGGGCCGGGGTCCCAGATACGCAGTATTTT. The encoded protein is CATSDRGTSGGAGVPDTQYF.

The gene calls are TRBV6-6 and TRBJ1-4; 8 bases are shared with TRBD1. This CDR3 is 15 amino acids long. The germline V gene has CDR1 MNHNY and CDR2 SVGAGI (reference sequence). V shed 7 bases and J 3 bases; nucleotides not matched to a gene: 7. The CDR3 here is CASNLQGVANEKLFF. As DNA, the CDR3 is TGTGCCAGCAATCTACAGGGGGTAGCTAATGAAAAACTGTTTTTT.

This clone was seen just once. The gene calls are TRBV12-3 or TRBV12-4 and TRBJ2-5, with 9 bases aligning to TRBD2. The length of the CDR3 is 12 residues. The junction had 0 bases not matched to a gene; V was cut back by 6 bases and J by 4 bases. CDR3 sequence (DNA): TGTGCCAGCAGGACTAGCGGAGAGACCCAGTACTTC. This gives the protein CASRTSGETQYF.

CDR3 in amino acids: CASSTYRRGRTNEKLFF. The CDR3 region has the DNA TGTGCCAGCAGCACTTATCGGCGGGGGCGTACTAATGAAAAACTGTTTTTT. The chain has TRBV11-2 and TRBJ1-4, with D perhaps TRBD1 (6 bases). V lost 5 bases and J 2 bases, leaving 18 bases between the germline ends. The CDR3 extends over 17 amino acids. Germline V gene lookup returns CDR1 SGHAT and CDR2 FQNNGV.

This clone came up once. V and J are TRBV6-6 and TRBJ2-3; tentatively, D is TRBD1 (5 bases). Germline CDR1 and CDR2: MNHNY and SVGAGI (reference sequence). This CDR3 region has 15 residues. Trimming pared 7 bases from V and 0 bases from J, leaving 14 bases between. The CDR3 sequence: CASTRNRQSTDTQYF. The CDR3 coding sequence is TGTGCCAGCACAAGGAATCGACAGAGCACAGATACGCAGTATTTT.

The chain carries TRBV28 and TRBJ1-1; possibly TRBD1 for D (6 bases). The germline V gene has CDR1 MDHEN and CDR2 SYDVKM. The CDR3 totals 14 residues. Trimming stripped 3 bases from V and 5 bases from J, with 13 bases between. The CDR3 bases are TGTGCCAGCAGTTTCGGGGGCGGAAGGACTGAAGCTTTCTTT. Protein: CASSFGGGRTEAFF.

This clone was detected a few times. The chain has TRBV5-6 and TRBJ2-7, with TRBD1 identical over 7 bases. Looked up from germline, CDR1 is SGHDT and CDR2 is YYEEEE. V lost 0 bases, J lost 2 bases, and 2 bases stayed unmatched. CDR3 length equals 14 residues. Written as DNA, the CDR3 is TGTGCCAGCAGCTTGGGACAGGGCGCCTACGAGCAGTACTTC. Protein sequence: CASSLGQGAYEQYF.

The chain employs TRBV21-1 and TRBJ1-5. TRBV21-1 is a pseudogene segment. The CDR3 has 16 residues. The CDR3 protein is CASILRGGLEDQPQHF. CDR3 DNA sequence: TGTGCCAGCATCCTTAGGGGAGGGTTGGAGGATCAGCCCCAGCATTTT.

CDR3 sequence: CASSAGQANYGYTF. The CDR3 DNA reads as TGTGCCAGCAGCGCCGGGCAGGCCAACTATGGCTACACCTTC. The rearrangement uses TRBV5-5 and TRBJ1-2, with D hard to call. The CDR3 runs to 14 residues. CDR1 SGHKS and CDR2 YYEKEE come from the germline V gene (reference sequence). Trimming left V 4 bases short and J 2 bases short, with 12 bases between. The variable domain in full, with the rest retrieved from reference TRBV5-5 and TRBJ1-2, is DAGVTQSPTHLIKTRGQQVTLRCSPISGHKSVSWYQQVLGQGPQFIFQYYEKEERGRGNFPDRFSARQFPNYSSELNVNALLLGDSALYLCASSAGQANYGYTFGSGTRLTVV.

The chain is built from TRBV19 and TRBJ1-1; D call uncertain. Germline V lookup: CDR1 LNHDA, CDR2 SQIVND (reference sequence). V was trimmed by 1 base and J by 6 bases, leaving 24 bases between them. This CDR3 is built from 18 residues. The CDR3 sequence is CASSIAFSGIRYGAEAFF. CDR3 nucleotide sequence: TGTGCCAGTAGTATAGCTTTCTCCGGGATTCGATACGGGGCTGAAGCTTTCTTT.

The genes are TRBV1 and TRBJ1-1. TRBV1 is assigned pseudogene status. There are 14 residues in the CDR3. In DNA, the CDR3 is TGCACCAGCAGCCAAGAAGGAAAGGGCACTGAAGCTTTCTTT. Encoded protein: CTSSQEGKGTEAFF.

This clone was detected once. The V call is TRBV3-1 (or the pseudogene TRBV3-2), the J call TRBJ2-2; D may be TRBD2 (6 bases). Trimming pared 3 bases from V and 5 bases from J, leaving 13 bases between. The CDR3 runs to 15 residues. The germline V gene encodes CDR1 LGHDT and CDR2 YNNKEL (reference sequence). DNA of the CDR3: TGTGCCAGCAGCCAGGTGGGCGGGAAGACCGGGGAGCTGTTTTTT. This codes for CASSQVGGKTGELFF.

This clone was counted only a few times. V and J are TRBV28 and TRBJ2-3; possible D gene TRBD2, 6 bases. This CDR3 spans 14 amino acids. Germline CDR1 and CDR2: MDHEN and SYDVKM. Trimming took 7 bases from V and 6 from J, leaving 17 bases between them. CDR3 nucleotides: TGTGCCAGCACCCCCCGGGGGTTCCGGGATACGCAGTATTTT. It codes for CASTPRGFRDTQYF.

The chain carries TRBV9 and TRBJ1-1, with 8 bases fitting TRBD1. J was trimmed by 1 base and V by 0 bases; bases with no gene match: 11. Germline lookup yields CDR1 SGDLS and CDR2 YYNGEE. The CDR3 contains 18 residues. This CDR3 is CASSVGTGGLQWNTEAFF. The CDR3 coding sequence is TGTGCCAGCAGCGTAGGAACAGGGGGGCTGCAGTGGAACACTGAAGCTTTCTTT.

This clone appeared once. The chain uses TRBV9 and TRBJ2-2, with D uncertain. Per the germline V gene, CDR1 is SGDLS and CDR2 is YYNGEE. V gave up 4 bases and J gave up 6 bases, with 7 bases separating them. The CDR3 contains 12 residues. As DNA, the CDR3 is TGTGCCAGCAGCCGGGTCGCCGGGGAGCTGTTTTTT. It translates to CASSRVAGELFF.

The chain joins TRBV4-2 to TRBJ2-7; D not resolved. The CDR3 contains 15 residues. Trimming took off 4 bases at V and 0 bases at J, with 13 bases between the two ends. In germline, CDR1 is LGHNA, CDR2 YNFKEQ. The CDR3 DNA reads as TGTGCCAGCAGCCCGGGTCTCTCTAACTCCTACGAGCAGTACTTC. This encodes CASSPGLSNSYEQYF.

The chain employs TRBV6-6 and TRBJ2-7; D uncertain. Germline-derived CDR1 and CDR2 are MNHNY and SVGAGI (reference sequence). V was shortened by 2 bases and J by 0 bases, with 14 bases between the two germline ends. There are 16 residues in the CDR3. The CDR3 here is CASSYERQVSSYEQYF. The CDR3 DNA is TGTGCCAGCAGTTACGAGAGGCAAGTAAGCTCCTACGAGCAGTACTTC.